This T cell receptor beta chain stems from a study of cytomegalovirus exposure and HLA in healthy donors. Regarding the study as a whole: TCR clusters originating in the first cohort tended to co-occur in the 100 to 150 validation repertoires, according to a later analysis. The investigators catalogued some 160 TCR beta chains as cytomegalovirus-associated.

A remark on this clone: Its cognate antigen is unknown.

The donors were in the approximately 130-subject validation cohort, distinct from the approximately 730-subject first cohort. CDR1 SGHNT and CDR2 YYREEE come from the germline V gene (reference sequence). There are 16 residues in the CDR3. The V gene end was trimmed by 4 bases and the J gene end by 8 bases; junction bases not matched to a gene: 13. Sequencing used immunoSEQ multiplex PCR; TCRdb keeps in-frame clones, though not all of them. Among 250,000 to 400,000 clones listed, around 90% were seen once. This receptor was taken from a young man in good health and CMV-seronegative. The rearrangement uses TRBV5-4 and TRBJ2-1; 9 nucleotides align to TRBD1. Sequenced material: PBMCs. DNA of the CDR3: TGTGCCAGCAGCCCCAGCGGGACAGGGAATCTCCATGAGCAGTTCTTC. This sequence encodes CASSPSGTGNLHEQFF.